A single sample is the source of the 22 T cell receptor beta chains below, sequenced in a study of PD-1 blockade in classical Hodgkin lymphoma. TCRdb keeps only in-frame clones here, not all; method: immunoSEQ multiplex PCR. The data contain 40,000 to 55,000 clones, about three quarters of them singletons. Time point of the sample: cycle 4 day 1 (C4D1), after more than five weeks of nivolumab. Relapses following autologous stem cell transplantation were seen in all patients, with brentuximab vedotin exposure varying. The specimen was peripheral blood mononuclear cells (PBMCs), collected before the fourth cycle of nivolumab. These TCRs come from a human donor with classical Hodgkin lymphoma.

The chain has TRBV28 and TRBJ2-2, with D perhaps TRBD1 (5 bases). The V and J ends lost 6 bases and 5 bases respectively, with 22 bases between them. This CDR3 is 17 amino acids long. From germline, CDR1 is MDHEN and CDR2 SYDVKM. Written as DNA, the CDR3 is TGTGCCAGCAGGCAATCTTGGGGCCGTGGTGGAACCGGGGAGCTGTTTTTT. It is translated as CASRQSWGRGGTGELFF.

This clone was detected only once. The same CDR3 can be traced to other DNA sequences in this sample. The chain uses TRBV27 and TRBJ1-1, with 8 bases aligning to TRBD1. The germline gives CDR1 MNHEY, CDR2 SMNVEV (reference sequence). The trim removed 2 bases at V and 5 bases at J, leaving 1 base unmatched. This CDR3 is 13 amino acids long. CDR3 amino acids: CASSLTGGTEAFF. The CDR3, as DNA: TGTGCCAGCAGTTTAACAGGGGGAACTGAAGCTTTCTTT.

The J gene is TRBJ1-1, the V gene TRBV28; TRBD1 agrees at 7 bases. This CDR3 has 15 amino acids. V gave up 5 bases and J gave up 3 bases; unmatched junction bases: 9. Germline V gives CDR1 MDHEN, CDR2 SYDVKM. This CDR3 reads CASSGGTAGDTEAFF. The CDR3 coding sequence is TGTGCCAGCAGTGGAGGGACAGCCGGAGACACTGAAGCTTTCTTT.

This clone was seen a few times. This chain uses TRBV2 with TRBJ1-1; tentatively, D is TRBD1 (6 bases). V was clipped by 4 bases and J by 2 bases, with 11 bases between them. Germline-derived CDR1 and CDR2 are SNHLY and FYNNEI. The CDR3 loop spans 14 amino acids. CDR3 sequence reads: CASSVRGGNTEAFF. The CDR3 nucleotides are TGTGCCAGCAGTGTTAGAGGGGGTAACACTGAAGCTTTCTTT. Supplemented by reference TRBV2 and TRBJ1-1, the full variable domain reads EPEVTQTPSHQVTQMGQEVILRCVPISNHLYFYWYRQILGQKVEFLVSFYNNEISEKSEIFDDQFSVERPDGSNFTLKIRSTKLEDSAMYFCASSVRGGNTEAFFGQGTRLTVV.

The J gene is TRBJ1-1, the V gene TRBV6-6, with D unresolved. Looked up from germline, CDR1 is MNHNY and CDR2 is SVGAGI (reference sequence). The CDR3 contains 10 residues. Trimming stripped 3 bases from V and 8 bases from J, with 4 bases between. The CDR3 DNA follows: TGTGCCAGCAGTTATCTCGAAGCTTTCTTT. Amino acids: CASSYLEAFF.

The rearrangement links TRBV5-1 to TRBJ1-5; perhaps TRBD1 as D (6 bases). The CDR3 length is 17 residues. The germline V gene has CDR1 SGHRS and CDR2 YFSETQ. Trimming removed 1 base from V and 2 bases from J, with 16 bases in between. The CDR3: CASSLSEAGVGNQPQHF. DNA for the CDR3: TGCGCCAGCAGCTTGTCGGAGGCAGGGGTGGGCAATCAGCCCCAGCATTTT. Supplemented by reference TRBV5-1 and TRBJ1-5, the full variable domain reads KAGVTQTPRYLIKTRGQQVTLSCSPISGHRSVSWYQQTPGQGLQFLFEYFSETQRNKGNFPGRFSGRQFSNSRSEMNVSTLELGDSALYLCASSLSEAGVGNQPQHFGDGTRLSIL.

The chain employs TRBV5-1 and TRBJ1-2, with D possibly matching TRBD1 (5 bases). The CDR3 has 15 residues. Germline V gene data show CDR1 as SGHRS and CDR2 as YFSETQ. The V and J ends lost 4 bases and 3 bases respectively, with 16 bases between them. CDR3 region: CASSTGLGTYYGYTF. The CDR3 DNA follows: TGCGCCAGCAGCACCGGACTGGGGACCTACTATGGCTACACCTTC.

V usage is TRBV5-1 and J usage is TRBJ2-5, with D possibly TRBD2 on 5 matching bases. V lost 2 bases to trimming and J lost 5 bases, with 10 bases between them. CDR1 is SGHRS and CDR2 is YFSETQ in the germline V gene. The CDR3 extends over 13 amino acids. CDR3 DNA: TGCGCCAGCAGCTTCGGGGAATGGGAGACCCAGTACTTC. Protein sequence: CASSFGEWETQYF.

This clone was counted a few times. The rearrangement joins TRBV27 to TRBJ1-5; 8 bases fit TRBD1. The V and J ends lost 9 bases and 4 bases, in that order; junction bases with no gene match: 2. The germline gives CDR1 MNHEY, CDR2 SMNVEV (reference sequence). This CDR3 is 12 amino acids long. The CDR3 nucleotides are TGTGCCAGGAGACAGGGGAATCAGCCCCAGCATTTT. Protein sequence: CARRQGNQPQHF.

The chain uses TRBV4-3 and TRBJ2-7, with TRBD2 matching over 12 bases. Germline CDR1 LGHNA, CDR2 YSLEER. The CDR3 has 18 amino acids. The V gene end was trimmed by 1 base and the J gene end by 6 bases; junction bases not matched to a gene: 13. DNA for the CDR3: TGCGCCAGCAGCCAAGTCTGGAGGGCTAGCGGGGGGGGTCTCGAGCAGTACTTC. The encoded protein is CASSQVWRASGGGLEQYF.

The J gene is TRBJ2-5, the V gene TRBV4-2; D call uncertain. V was shortened by 1 base and J by 5 bases, with 5 bases between the two germline ends. Germline assignment: CDR1 LGHNA and CDR2 YNFKEQ. This CDR3 contains 12 residues. DNA for the CDR3: TGTGCCAGCAGCCAAGCGTCCGAGACCCAGTACTTC. The encoded protein is CASSQASETQYF.

V and J are TRBV11-3 and TRBJ1-1; D is perhaps TRBD1 (6 bases). The CDR3 has 14 residues. In germline, CDR1 is SGHNT, CDR2 YENEEA. V lost 3 bases to trimming and J lost 4 bases, with 12 bases between them. The CDR3 DNA reads as TGTGCCAGCAGCTTCGAGGGGGAGGTCACTGAAGCTTTCTTT. It translates to CASSFEGEVTEAFF.

The V and J genes are TRBV7-3 and TRBJ1-4, with D unclear. V lost 5 bases and J lost 8, with 12 bases in between. CDR3 length: 13 amino acids. Germline V CDR1 and CDR2: SGHTA, FQGTGA. CDR3 sequence reads: CASSQNPGEKLFF. The CDR3 DNA follows: TGTGCCAGCAGCCAGAACCCCGGGGAAAAACTGTTTTTT. Variable domain in full (rest from reference TRBV7-3 and TRBJ1-4): GAGVSQTPSNKVTEKGKYVELRCDPISGHTALYWYRQSLGQGPEFLIYFQGTGAADDSGLPNDRFFAVRPEGSVSTLKIQRTERGDSAVYLCASSQNPGEKLFFGSGTQLSVL.

This clone showed up just a few times. The chain uses TRBV7-3 and TRBJ2-3; D may match TRBD1 or TRBD2 (5 bases each). CDR3 length: 15 residues. Trimming left V 5 bases short and J 1 base short, with 13 bases between. CDR1 and CDR2 from the germline V gene are SGHTA and FQGTGA. The CDR3 DNA is TGTGCCAGCAGCCCTATTGGGGGTGGCACAGATACGCAGTATTTT. This codes for CASSPIGGGTDTQYF.

The gene calls are TRBV9 and TRBJ1-6; D is unresolved. This CDR3 comprises 15 residues. Germline V lookup: CDR1 SGDLS, CDR2 YYNGEE. V was shortened by 0 bases and J by 7 bases, with 11 bases between the two germline ends. CDR3 sequence: CASSVEGTANSPLHF. The DNA of the CDR3 is TGTGCCAGCAGCGTAGAGGGTACTGCGAATTCACCCCTCCACTTT.

The rearrangement joins TRBV29-1 to TRBJ2-5; 7 positions match TRBD2. Per the germline V gene, CDR1 is SQVTM and CDR2 is ANQGSEA. The J segment lost 1 base and the V segment lost 6 bases, leaving 8 bases of the junction unmatched. This CDR3 is 14 amino acids long. CDR3 sequence: CSVGLPGGQETQYF. The CDR3 coding sequence is TGCAGCGTGGGTCTTCCGGGGGGCCAAGAGACCCAGTACTTC. The variable domain in full, completed from reference TRBV29-1 and TRBJ2-5, reads SAVISQKPSRDICQRGTSLTIQCQVDSQVTMMFWYRQQPGQSLTLIATANQGSEATYESGFVIDKFPISRPNLTFSTLTVSNMSPEDSSIYLCSVGLPGGQETQYFGPGTRLLVL.

The rearrangement links TRBV5-3 to TRBJ1-4; 11 bases line up with TRBD1. TRBV5-3 is an open reading frame, and its role is uncertain. V gave up 4 bases and J gave up 2 bases; unmatched junction bases: 13. The CDR3 extends over 19 amino acids. The DNA for the CDR3 is TGTGCCAGAAGCCGAAAGGTCGGGGACAGGGGGTCGACTAATGAAAAACTGTTTTTT. It specifies CARSRKVGDRGSTNEKLFF.

The chain has TRBV28 and TRBJ1-4; D gene ambiguous. The CDR3 spans 15 residues. V was trimmed by 8 bases and J by 5 bases, leaving 18 bases between them. Germline assignment: CDR1 MDHEN and CDR2 SYDVKM. The CDR3, as DNA: TGTGCCAGCGGATTGGGTGCCAGCCTCAATGAAAAACTGTTTTTT. Protein product: CASGLGASLNEKLFF.

Only one count was recorded for this clone. The chain combines TRBV29-1 with TRBJ2-5; D is unclear. The CDR3 is made up of 12 amino acids. Deletions cut 4 bases from V and 2 bases from J, with 8 bases between. Per germline, CDR1 SQVTM and CDR2 ANQGSEA. CDR3 loop: CSVAGPQETQYF. As DNA, the CDR3 is TGCAGCGTTGCCGGCCCACAAGAGACCCAGTACTTC.

This rearrangement joins TRBV19 to TRBJ2-3; possibly TRBD1 or TRBD2 for D (7 bases each). With 3 bases removed from V and 4 bases from J, the gap between germline ends came to 14 bases. CDR3 length equals 15 residues. The germline V gene encodes CDR1 LNHDA and CDR2 SQIVND (reference sequence). The CDR3 bases are TGTGCCAGTAGTATGTTCAGGGGGAGGGCAGATACGCAGTATTTT. Its protein product is CASSMFRGRADTQYF.

The chain combines TRBV5-1 with TRBJ2-7; perhaps TRBD2 as D (5 bases). Trimming stripped 2 bases from V and 3 bases from J, with 15 bases between. CDR3 length: 15 residues. Looked up from germline, CDR1 is SGHRS and CDR2 is YFSETQ. Written as DNA, the CDR3 is TGCGCCAGCAGCTTCCAGGTAGTGGAGGACTACGAGCAGTACTTC. Translating gives CASSFQVVEDYEQYF.

V usage is TRBV19 and J usage is TRBJ1-1; D is possibly TRBD1 (5 bases). The length of the CDR3 is 14 residues. The germline V and J ends were trimmed by 7 bases and 10 bases, with 22 bases remaining between them. The germline CDR1 and CDR2 sequences are LNHDA and SQIVND (reference sequence). CDR3: CASTLHWQGAVAFF. The CDR3 DNA reads TGTGCCAGTACCTTACACTGGCAGGGCGCTGTAGCTTTCTTT. The full variable domain, with the rest looked up from reference TRBV19 and TRBJ1-1, is DGGITQSPKYLFRKEGQNVTLSCEQNLNHDAMYWYRQDPGQGLRLIYYSQIVNDFQKGDIAEGYSVSREKKESFPLTVTSAQKNPTAFYLCASTLHWQGAVAFFGQGTRLTVV.